The 26 T cell receptor beta chains presented below share a single source sample, sequenced in a study of CD8+CD57+ T cells in acquired aplastic anemia. Patients picked for sequencing had shown CD8+CD57+ cell expansion detected by flow cytometry. The use of genomic DNA as template underpinned the TCR beta VDJ and CDR3 profiling. TCRdb re-called the reads with MiXCR, one entry per CDR3 protein. This table holds some 170,000 distinct CDR3 sequences, more than 60% found once. The sequencing sample was made of sorted CD4+, CD8+, or CD8+CD57+ T cells (not recorded which) from PBMCs. These receptors came from a human donor with aplastic anemia.

J is TRBJ2-1 and V is TRBV7-9, with TRBD2 as a possible D gene (5 bases). The CDR3 covers 16 residues. V gave up 1 base and J gave up 0 bases, with 10 bases separating them. The germline CDR1 and CDR2 sequences are SEHNR and FQNEAQ (reference sequence). CDR3 DNA: TGTGCCAGCAGCTTAGGGGTCACTAGCTCCTACAATGAGCAGTTCTTC. Translating it yields CASSLGVTSSYNEQFF. The full variable domain, with the rest looked up from reference TRBV7-9 and TRBJ2-1, is DTGVSQNPRHKITKRGQNVTFRCDPISEHNRLYWYRQTLGQGPEFLTYFQNEAQLEKSRLLSDRFSAERPKGSFSTLEIQRTEQGDSAMYLCASSLGVTSSYNEQFFGPGTRLTVL.

The CDR3 DNA follows: TGTGCCATCAGTGAACTAGCGGCGAACACCGGGGAGCTGTTTTTT. This sequence encodes CAISELAANTGELFF. This chain joins TRBV10-3 and TRBJ2-2; TRBD2 aligns across 8 bases. V lost 3 bases to trimming and J lost 0 bases; unmatched junction nucleotides: 0. The V gene's germline CDR1 is ENHRY and CDR2 SYGVKD. This CDR3 is 15 amino acids long.

The V gene is TRBV20-1, the J gene TRBJ1-2; the D gene is possibly TRBD1 (5 bases). This CDR3 has 16 residues. CDR1 is DFQATT and CDR2 is SNEGSKA in the germline V gene (reference sequence). V lost 3 bases, J lost 12 bases, and 29 bases lay in between. The CDR3 DNA reads as TGCAGTGCTAGGTCTACACTATCCAAGGACAACGGTGGGAACACCTTC. Amino acid sequence: CSARSTLSKDNGGNTF.

The chain recombines TRBV12-3 or TRBV12-4 with TRBJ2-5; no definite D call. The CDR3 is 14 residues long. V was pared by 5 bases and J by 2 bases, with 12 bases between. This CDR3 reads CASSPQDVQETQYF. The CDR3 nucleotides read TGTGCCAGCAGTCCCCAGGACGTGCAAGAGACCCAGTACTTC.

The chain uses TRBV24-1 and TRBJ1-2, with TRBD1 matching 8 bases. CDR1 is KGHDR, CDR2 SFDVKD, per germline. This CDR3 is 17 amino acids long. The ends lost 3 bases at V and 4 bases at J; junction bases unmatched: 12. The CDR3 nucleotides are TGTGCCACCAGTGATCCGCATACGGGACAGGATCGCTATGGCTACACCTTC. Translated: CATSDPHTGQDRYGYTF.

This clonotype has only a few counts. This rearrangement joins TRBV5-4 to TRBJ2-7, with D maybe TRBD1 (6 bases). Germline V gene sequence: CDR1 SGHNT, CDR2 YYREEE (reference sequence). The CDR3 extends over 15 amino acids. Between the trimmed V and J ends, which lost 4 bases and 5 bases, there was a span of 19 bases. CDR3 coding DNA: TGTGCCAGCAGCCTTGGGGGACAACAGTCCCACGAGCAGTACTTC. Translation: CASSLGGQQSHEQYF. Full variable domain (outside the CDR3, taken from reference TRBV5-4 and TRBJ2-7): ETGVTQSPTHLIKTRGQQVTLRCSSQSGHNTVSWYQQALGQGPQFIFQYYREEENGRGNFPPRFSGLQFPNYSSELNVNALELDDSALYLCASSLGGQQSHEQYFGPGTRLTVT.

The V and J genes are TRBV15 and TRBJ1-4; no reliable D call. This CDR3 has 12 residues. The V and J ends lost 4 bases and 6 bases respectively, with 6 bases between them. CDR1 and CDR2 from the germline V gene are LNHNV and YYDKDF (reference sequence). DNA of the CDR3: TGTGCCACCAGCAAAGGGCATGAAAAACTGTTTTTT. Translated, it gives CATSKGHEKLFF.

This sequence joins TRBV29-1 and TRBJ2-2; 7 bases line up with TRBD2. Germline CDR1 SQVTM, CDR2 ANQGSEA. The V segment lost 3 bases and the J segment 14 bases; nucleotides outside the gene matches: 9. This CDR3 is built from 12 residues. The CDR3 coding sequence is TGCAGCGTTGAGATGGGGGGGGGGGTTCTGTTTTTT. Its translation: CSVEMGGGVLFF.

Only one count was recorded for this clonotype. J is TRBJ2-5 and V is TRBV10-3, with a tentative D call TRBD2 (5 bases). The CDR3 consists of 14 residues. Between the trimmed V and J ends, which lost 4 bases and 5 bases, there was a span of 14 bases. Germline V gene lookup returns CDR1 ENHRY and CDR2 SYGVKD. CDR3 protein: CAISGWSGGETQYF. CDR3 nucleotides: TGTGCCATCAGTGGTTGGAGCGGCGGTGAGACCCAGTACTTC.

The rearrangement joins TRBV20-1 to TRBJ1-1; D gene uncertain. Germline CDR1 reads DFQATT; CDR2 reads SNEGSKA (reference sequence). The CDR3 is 13 residues long. Trimming took off 3 bases at V and 0 bases at J, with 8 bases between the two ends. CDR3 bases: TGCAGTGCTAGTAGGCAGTTGAACACTGAAGCTTTCTTT. It codes for CSASRQLNTEAFF.

In the case of this clonotype: A much larger clone sits a single nucleotide away, making a read error possible. The genes are TRBV10-3 and TRBJ2-3; 7 nucleotides match TRBD1. The germline gives CDR1 ENHRY, CDR2 SYGVKD. The CDR3 runs 14 residues. CDR3 protein: CASSPGQDTDAQYF. CDR3 nucleotides: TGTGCCAGCAGCCCCGGACAGGACACAGATGCGCAGTATTTT.

The chain links TRBV24-1 to TRBJ1-2, with D possibly TRBD1 on 6 matching bases. V lost 1 base to trimming and J lost 7 bases, with 12 bases between them. This CDR3 is 14 amino acids long. CDR1 is KGHDR and CDR2 is SFDVKD in the germline V gene. The CDR3: CATSDLWGQGGYTF. In DNA form, the CDR3 reads TGTGCCACCAGTGATTTATGGGGGCAGGGTGGCTACACCTTC.

The chain recombines TRBV10-2 with TRBJ2-1; D is unresolved. The CDR3 consists of 15 residues. Germline CDR1 reads WSHSY; CDR2 reads SAAADI. Deletions cut 6 bases from V and 8 bases from J, with 20 bases between. In DNA form, the CDR3 reads TGCGCCAGCAGGTCCCCCTTTGCACTTAGGGATGAGCAGTTCTTC. Protein sequence: CASRSPFALRDEQFF.

The gene calls are TRBV12-3 or TRBV12-4 and TRBJ2-7; TRBD2 agrees at 7 bases. J lost 5 bases, V lost 7 bases, and 14 bases had no gene match. The CDR3 runs 15 residues. This CDR3 is CASTQSGGSVNEQYF. CDR3 DNA: TGTGCCAGCACCCAATCCGGGGGGAGCGTGAACGAGCAGTACTTC.

The rearrangement uses TRBV11-3 and TRBJ2-7; the match to TRBD1 covers 7 bases. CDR3 length equals 14 residues. V lost 5 bases and J lost 6; bases outside the gene matches: 10. Germline values: CDR1 SGHNT, CDR2 YENEEA. The CDR3 loop reads CASSALTGTGEQYF. The CDR3 nucleotides read TGTGCCAGCAGCGCGTTGACAGGGACGGGCGAGCAGTACTTC.

The chain is built from TRBV2 and TRBJ1-2; TRBD1 matches at 12 bases. The CDR3 is made up of 18 amino acids. Trimming cost V 5 bases and J 4 bases; bases outside gene matches: 14. Germline lookup yields CDR1 SNHLY and CDR2 FYNNEI. The CDR3 here is CASSYITGTGGDRYGYTF. The CDR3 region has the DNA TGTGCCAGCAGTTACATTACCGGGACAGGGGGCGACCGCTATGGCTACACCTTC.

The count of this clonotype is one. V is TRBV9 and J is TRBJ2-7, with 7 nucleotides matching TRBD1. Germline V CDR1 and CDR2: SGDLS, YYNGEE. V trimming: 0 bases; J trimming: 8 bases; junction bases outside the gene matches: 11. CDR3 length: 15 residues. The CDR3 DNA sequence: TGTGCCAGCAGCGTAGATGAGGGCAGGGGGTATCAGCAGTACTTC. Its translation: CASSVDEGRGYQQYF.

The V gene is TRBV11-2, the J gene TRBJ2-7; 10 nucleotides align to TRBD2. Germline-derived CDR1 and CDR2 are SGHAT and FQNNGV. The length of the CDR3 is 15 residues. The J segment lost 3 bases and the V segment lost 10 bases, leaving 12 bases of the junction unmatched. CDR3 sequence: CATAPRLAGVYEQYF. CDR3 DNA sequence: TGTGCCACCGCCCCTCGTCTAGCGGGGGTCTACGAGCAGTACTTC.

The chain couples TRBV10-1 to TRBJ2-3; D may be TRBD2 (6 bases). Germline lookup yields CDR1 WNHNN and CDR2 SYGVQD (reference sequence). The CDR3 is 18 amino acids. Deletions cut 6 bases from V and 8 bases from J, with 30 bases between. For the CDR3, the DNA is TGCGCCAGCAGCAACATCGGTAGCGGACGAGGCCTTCGAGTTACGCAGTATTTT. Translation gives CASSNIGSGRGLRVTQYF.

The genes are TRBV5-5 and TRBJ1-6; no definite D call. Germline V gives CDR1 SGHKS, CDR2 YYEKEE (reference sequence). V lost 7 bases and J lost 7, with 9 bases in between. This CDR3 region has 12 residues. Here the CDR3 DNA reads TGTGCCAGCGGCGGGGAGAATTCACCCCTCCACTTT. This translates into CASGGENSPLHF. Full variable domain (remainder filled in from reference TRBV5-5 and TRBJ1-6): DAGVTQSPTHLIKTRGQQVTLRCSPISGHKSVSWYQQVLGQGPQFIFQYYEKEERGRGNFPDRFSARQFPNYSSELNVNALLLGDSALYLCASGGENSPLHFGNGTRLTVT.

Remarks on this clonotype: A much larger clone is a single base away; this may be a read error. The chain recombines TRBV19 with TRBJ2-7; no reliable D call. V was trimmed by 2 bases and J by 9 bases, leaving 14 bases between them. The CDR3 length is 13 residues. Germline-derived CDR1 and CDR2 are LNHDA and SQIVND (reference sequence). CDR3 nucleotides: TGTGCCAGTAGTATAAAGGTTTGGTGGGGGCAGTACTTC. This translates into CASSIKVWWGQYF.

This chain joins TRBV7-3 and TRBJ2-7, with D possibly TRBD2 on 5 matching bases. The CDR3 is made up of 14 amino acids. Germline V lookup: CDR1 SGHTA, CDR2 FQGTGA. Trimming cost V 10 bases and J 3 bases, with 19 bases left between them. The CDR3 sequence: CATSDGVPNYEQYF. The CDR3 region has the DNA TGTGCCACCAGTGACGGGGTCCCAAACTACGAGCAGTACTTC.

This clonotype occurred many times. V usage is TRBV6-5 and J usage is TRBJ2-7; the match to TRBD2 covers 10 bases. V dropped 2 bases and J dropped 7; count of bases not matched to a gene: 5. The V gene's germline CDR1 is MNHEY and CDR2 SVGAGI. The CDR3 is 14 amino acids. The CDR3 DNA sequence: TGTGCCAGCAGTTACAGTACTAGCGGGGCGGAGCAGTACTTC. Residues: CASSYSTSGAEQYF.

Many counts were recorded for this clonotype. The chain uses TRBV7-9 and TRBJ2-3; D remains unclear. The CDR3 has 15 residues. Per the germline V gene, CDR1 is SEHNR and CDR2 is FQNEAQ (reference sequence). Trimming left V 5 bases short and J 2 bases short, with 14 bases between. In DNA form, the CDR3 reads TGTGCCAGCAGCCCTCAGAGTGAGCCCACAGATACGCAGTATTTT. Encoded protein: CASSPQSEPTDTQYF.

The table lists this clonotype with a few counts. The V and J genes are TRBV15 and TRBJ2-1; D perhaps matches TRBD2 (5 bases). V gave up 1 base and J gave up 6 bases, with 7 bases separating them. This CDR3 contains 13 residues. CDR1 and CDR2 from the germline V gene are LNHNV and YYDKDF (reference sequence). CDR3 in amino acids: CATSRAGINEQFF. The CDR3, as DNA: TGTGCCACCAGCAGAGCGGGGATCAATGAGCAGTTCTTC. Combining the CDR3 with reference TRBV15 and TRBJ2-1 gives the whole variable domain DAMVIQNPRYQVTQFGKPVTLSCSQTLNHNVMYWYQQKSSQAPKLLFHYYDKDFNNEADTPDNFQSRRPNTSFCFLDIRSPGLGDTAMYLCATSRAGINEQFFGPGTRLTVL.

The genes are TRBV6-6 and TRBJ2-7; D not resolved. The germline gives CDR1 MNHNY, CDR2 SVGAGI (reference sequence). V lost 5 bases, J lost 7 bases, and 15 bases lay in between. This CDR3 is 13 amino acids long. The CDR3: CASSDYQASEQYF. CDR3 DNA sequence: TGTGCCAGCAGTGATTACCAGGCTAGTGAGCAGTACTTC.